One sample yielded the 14 T cell receptor beta chains listed below, sequenced in a study of OX40 agonist ivuxolimab in advanced cancers. Clones were read by immunoSEQ multiplex PCR, and TCRdb kept only the in-frame ones, dropping some. The repertoire includes fewer than 45,000 clones, around 84% of them detected once, and 16% sits in the top ten. Sample: CD4+ or CD8+ T cells sorted from blood, taken in a trial of the OX40 agonist ivuxolimab. The receptors shown here come from an adult with an advanced solid tumor such as melanoma, head and neck, liver or kidney cancer.

The chain employs TRBV28 and TRBJ1-1; D remains unclear. V gave up 1 base and J gave up 5 bases, with 11 bases separating them. Germline assignment: CDR1 MDHEN and CDR2 SYDVKM. This CDR3 spans 14 amino acids. The CDR3 DNA follows: TGTGCCAGCAGTTTATCTAGGGTGGGAACTGAAGCTTTCTTT. Translated, it gives CASSLSRVGTEAFF.

The chain combines TRBV9 with TRBJ2-1, with a weak D call TRBD2 (6 bases). Deletions cut 4 bases from V and 2 bases from J, with 13 bases between. Germline lookup yields CDR1 SGDLS and CDR2 YYNGEE. The CDR3 has 15 residues. This CDR3 is CASSTVGGTYNEQFF. As DNA, the CDR3 is TGTGCCAGCAGCACCGTGGGCGGGACCTACAATGAGCAGTTCTTC.

CDR3 in amino acids: CAISEEGSYNSPLHF. For the CDR3, the DNA is TGTGCCATCAGTGAAGAGGGATCCTATAATTCACCCCTCCACTTT. V usage is TRBV10-3 and J usage is TRBJ1-6; D call uncertain. The germline V gene encodes CDR1 ENHRY and CDR2 SYGVKD. The CDR3 loop spans 15 amino acids. Trimming pared 3 bases from V and 1 base from J, leaving 7 bases between.

The rearrangement uses TRBV4-3 and TRBJ1-2; the D is unclear. V lost 0 bases to trimming and J lost 3 bases, with 11 bases between them. From germline, CDR1 is LGHNA and CDR2 YSLEER. This CDR3 contains 15 residues. CDR3 region: CASSQDQEVYYGYTF. The CDR3, as DNA: TGCGCCAGCAGCCAAGACCAGGAGGTGTACTATGGCTACACCTTC.

The J gene is TRBJ2-7, the V gene TRBV4-3; TRBD1 is a possible D gene (5 bases). This CDR3 contains 14 residues. The V gene lost 1 base and the J gene lost 2 bases, with 9 bases spanning the gap. The germline CDR1 and CDR2 sequences are LGHNA and YSLEER. The CDR3 DNA reads as TGCGCCAGCAGCCAAGCATCAGGGACCTACGAGCAGTACTTC. This gives the protein CASSQASGTYEQYF.

The chain employs TRBV13 and TRBJ2-3; D is unclear. V lost 5 bases and J 1 base, leaving 16 bases between the germline ends. The CDR3 is made up of 16 amino acids. CDR1 is PRHDT and CDR2 is FYEKMQ in the germline V gene (reference sequence). This CDR3 reads CASSPPLGGRTDTQYF. The CDR3 nucleotides read TGTGCCAGCAGCCCCCCTTTGGGCGGCCGCACAGATACGCAGTATTTT.

The chain uses TRBV11-2 and TRBJ1-6; tentative D call: TRBD1 (6 bases). The CDR3 is made up of 14 amino acids. Trimming shortened V by 7 bases and J by 9 bases, and 16 bases separated the two germline ends. Germline V lookup: CDR1 SGHAT, CDR2 FQNNGV. CDR3 sequence reads: CASTLGQETSPLHF. DNA for the CDR3: TGTGCCAGCACTCTGGGACAAGAGACTTCACCCCTCCACTTT.

The V and J genes are TRBV6-5 and TRBJ1-1; no reliable D call. This CDR3 comprises 13 residues. V was trimmed by 6 bases and J by 5 bases, leaving 13 bases between them. Germline-derived CDR1 and CDR2 are MNHEY and SVGAGI. The CDR3 DNA is TGTGCCAGCAGACCCGGCCCCGGGACTGAAGCTTTCTTT. It codes for CASRPGPGTEAFF.

The V call is TRBV28, the J call TRBJ2-2; the D gene is possibly TRBD2 (6 bases). Trimming removed 3 bases at V and 4 bases at J, with 12 bases between. This CDR3 is 15 amino acids long. Germline CDR1 reads MDHEN; CDR2 reads SYDVKM. CDR3: CASSFSLGGTGELFF. In DNA form, the CDR3 reads TGTGCCAGCAGTTTTTCTTTGGGGGGCACCGGGGAGCTGTTTTTT.

V is TRBV5-6 and J is TRBJ2-3; tentatively, D is TRBD1 (7 bases). The CDR3 consists of 16 residues. The ends were cut back, 5 bases at V and 4 bases at J, with 20 bases in the middle. Germline V gene lookup returns CDR1 SGHDT and CDR2 YYEEEE. CDR3 bases: TGTGCCAGCAGTCTGGAGGGGGACAGAAGACCAGATACGCAGTATTTT. The encoded protein is CASSLEGDRRPDTQYF.

The chain joins TRBV6-1 to TRBJ1-3; D unclear. Trimming took off 4 bases at V and 1 base at J, with 17 bases between the two ends. Per the germline V gene, CDR1 is MNHNS and CDR2 is SASEGT. The CDR3 has 17 amino acids. The CDR3 DNA sequence: TGTGCCAGCAGTGTAACGGCAGTTTCCCTTTCTGGAAACACCATATATTTT. It specifies CASSVTAVSLSGNTIYF.

CDR3 protein: CASSLGTNTEAFF. The CDR3 bases are TGTGCCAGCAGCTTGGGGACGAACACTGAAGCTTTCTTT. The genes are TRBV5-4 and TRBJ1-1, with unresolved D. Germline lookup yields CDR1 SGHNT and CDR2 YYREEE (reference sequence). The CDR3 totals 13 residues. The V end was cut by 0 bases, the J end by 1 base, with 4 bases between. The whole variable domain, remainder taken from reference TRBV5-4 and TRBJ1-1, is ETGVTQSPTHLIKTRGQQVTLRCSSQSGHNTVSWYQQALGQGPQFIFQYYREEENGRGNFPPRFSGLQFPNYSSELNVNALELDDSALYLCASSLGTNTEAFFGQGTRLTVV.

This rearrangement joins TRBV6-1 to TRBJ2-2; D gene unclear. The V end was cut by 5 bases, the J end by 5 bases, with 12 bases between. In germline, CDR1 is MNHNS, CDR2 SASEGT. This CDR3 spans 14 amino acids. The CDR3 DNA is TGTGCCAGCAGTTCTTACATCCTAACCGGGGAGCTGTTTTTT. Protein product: CASSSYILTGELFF.

The gene calls are TRBV27 and TRBJ2-1; 10 positions match TRBD2. The CDR3 spans 14 residues. The V gene end was trimmed by 7 bases and the J gene end by 3 bases; junction bases not matched to a gene: 3. Germline lookup yields CDR1 MNHEY and CDR2 SMNVEV (reference sequence). CDR3 in amino acids: CASTRTSGYNEQFF. The CDR3, as DNA: TGTGCCAGCACCAGGACTAGCGGCTACAATGAGCAGTTCTTC.